The clone carrying this T cell receptor beta chain showed up just a few times. Its antigen remains unidentified. A single record per CDR3 protein comes from TCRdb applying MiXCR to the 5' RACE reads. The table includes about 460,000 distinct CDR3 sequences, about 5.4% detected once. The sample comes from a study of CD8 T cells in ankylosing spondylitis. General study points: A motif of seven or eight highly homologous TCR beta variants was seen as apparently characteristic of ankylosing spondylitis blood.

The sequenced sample was blood, either unsorted or a sorted T cell fraction (not recorded which). The sequence derives from a male donor with ankylosing spondylitis.

The CDR3 region is CASSLSGQGRYNEQFF. The CDR3 bases are TGTGCCAGCAGTTTATCTGGACAGGGGAGATACAATGAGCAGTTCTTC. V and J are TRBV28 and TRBJ2-1, with 9 bases identical to TRBD1. The V gene end was trimmed by 1 base and the J gene end by 4 bases; junction bases not matched to a gene: 5. The CDR3 is 16 residues long. In germline, CDR1 is MDHEN, CDR2 SYDVKM. The whole variable domain, filled in from reference TRBV28 and TRBJ2-1, reads DVKVTQSSRYLVKRTGEKVFLECVQDMDHENMFWYRQDPGLGLRLIYFSYDVKMKEKGDIPEGYSVSREKKERFSLILESASTNQTSMYLCASSLSGQGRYNEQFFGPGTRLTVL.